This TCR beta chain was obtained from a study of molecular identifiers for immune sequencing clone quantification. Points from the study as a whole: One cell's worth of spiked Jurkat TCR RNA was reportedly detectable among about a million naive cells.

Germline CDR1 is MDHEN and CDR2 is SYDVKM. CDR3 length: 16 residues. V lost 1 base and J lost 1; bases outside the gene matches: 6. This clonotype appeared many times. Its antigen is unidentified. Bulk TCR libraries were made with methods that had been previously described and with listed TCR primers. MiXCR, run by TCRdb on the PCR reads, gives a single entry per CDR3 protein. The sample has tens of thousands of distinct CDR3 sequences; around a fifth are singletons. Isolation of naive CD8 T cells was achieved by sorting on a CD8+CD4-CCR7+CD45RA+ phenotype. Source material: naive CD8+ T cells from blood, with Jurkat cell RNA spiked in. Subset defined: FACS-sorted CD8+CD4-CCR7+CD45RA+ naive T cells. This rearrangement joins TRBV28 to TRBJ2-5; 7 bases fit TRBD2. The clonotype was recovered from a human donor in good health. Some libraries in this study had Jurkat cell RNA spiked in. In DNA form, the CDR3 reads TGTGCCAGCAGTTTATCAGTTCCTAGCGGCCAAGAGACCCAGTACTTC. Residues: CASSLSVPSGQETQYF.